The 17 T cell receptor beta chains below come from one sample, sequenced in a study of T cell responses to AZD1222 COVID-19 vaccine. The method was immunoSEQ multiplex PCR; TCRdb's version includes in-frame clones alone and lacks a portion of them. The sample lists about 110,000 clones; nearly 90% were seen once. The sequenced sample was peripheral blood, obtained 28 days after the second AZD1222 dose. The receptors derive from an adult who received the AZD1222 COVID-19 vaccine.

The rearrangement links TRBV29-1 to TRBJ1-1; TRBD1 might be the D (6 bases). The CDR3 is 15 residues long. CDR1 and CDR2 from the germline V gene are SQVTM and ANQGSEA. Trimming stripped 1 base from V and 2 bases from J, with 14 bases between. The CDR3 DNA reads TGCAGCGTTGAAGGAACCACAGGGAAAAACACTGAAGCTTTCTTT. It is translated as CSVEGTTGKNTEAFF.

The chain is built from TRBV24-1 and TRBJ1-2, with D perhaps TRBD1 (6 bases). The ends were cut back, 7 bases at V and 7 bases at J, with 21 bases in the middle. The germline V gene encodes CDR1 KGHDR and CDR2 SFDVKD. This CDR3 is built from 15 residues. Here the CDR3 reads CATRGPGDRSGGYTF. The CDR3 region has the DNA TGTGCCACCAGGGGGCCAGGGGATAGGTCTGGTGGCTACACCTTC.

The rearrangement uses TRBV12-3 or TRBV12-4 and TRBJ2-7; D not certain. The CDR3 extends over 12 amino acids. V lost 5 bases and J lost 7, with 12 bases in between. Here the CDR3 reads CASSPGSGEQYF. The DNA of the CDR3 is TGTGCCAGCAGTCCCGGGTCGGGTGAGCAGTACTTC.

This rearrangement joins TRBV27 to TRBJ2-1, with TRBD2 identical over 9 bases. The CDR3 sequence is 16 residues long. The germline gives CDR1 MNHEY, CDR2 SMNVEV (reference sequence). V lost 6 bases to trimming and J lost 0 bases; unmatched junction nucleotides: 6. CDR3 region: CASSFSGGSSYNEQFF. CDR3 coding DNA: TGTGCCAGCAGCTTTAGCGGGGGTAGCTCCTACAATGAGCAGTTCTTC.

This rearrangement joins TRBV24-1 to TRBJ2-2; 8 nucleotides match TRBD1. With V trimmed by 6 bases and J by 1 base, 6 bases remained unmatched. The CDR3 is made up of 16 amino acids. Germline V gives CDR1 KGHDR, CDR2 SFDVKD. The CDR3 sequence is CATSSRDRRNTGELFF. CDR3 DNA: TGTGCCACCAGTAGCCGGGACAGGAGGAACACCGGGGAGCTGTTTTTT.

A few counts support this clone. The V and J genes are TRBV27 and TRBJ1-1; no clear D. Deletions cut 7 bases from V and 1 base from J, with 7 bases between. The length of the CDR3 is 12 residues. Germline V lookup: CDR1 MNHEY, CDR2 SMNVEV (reference sequence). This CDR3 reads CASTDWNTEAFF. The CDR3 DNA is TGTGCCAGCACCGACTGGAACACTGAAGCTTTCTTT.

This clone occurred once. The V gene is TRBV7-8, the J gene TRBJ1-5; 10 nucleotides line up with TRBD1. The germline V gene encodes CDR1 SGHVS and CDR2 FQNEAQ. The CDR3 is 15 residues long. V dropped 5 bases and J dropped 3; count of bases not matched to a gene: 4. In DNA form, the CDR3 reads TGTGCCAGCAGCCGGGGGACAGGGGCCAATCAGCCCCAGCATTTT. Amino acids: CASSRGTGANQPQHF.

This chain connects TRBV2 to TRBJ1-1, with D uncertain. This CDR3 has 12 residues. CDR1 SNHLY and CDR2 FYNNEI come from the germline V gene. The V end was cut by 9 bases, the J end by 0 bases, with 8 bases between. The CDR3 sequence: CASTDMNTEAFF. CDR3 bases: TGTGCCAGTACAGACATGAACACTGAAGCTTTCTTT.

This clone was detected once. The genes are TRBV5-1 and TRBJ1-1; D ambiguous. Trimming left V 6 bases short and J 1 base short, with 4 bases between. Per the germline V gene, CDR1 is SGHRS and CDR2 is YFSETQ. The CDR3 is 11 amino acids. The CDR3 region has the DNA TGCGCCAGCAAGACGAACACTGAAGCTTTCTTT. Its translation: CASKTNTEAFF.

The chain joins TRBV24-1 to TRBJ2-3; D is ambiguous. Germline assignment: CDR1 KGHDR and CDR2 SFDVKD. This CDR3 region has 13 residues. V shed 4 bases and J shed 10 bases, with 14 bases lying between them. As DNA, the CDR3 is TGTGCCACCAGTGACCTCCTCCGAACGGCGCAGTATTTT. Translating it yields CATSDLLRTAQYF.

The V gene is TRBV6-1, the J gene TRBJ2-6; D possibly matches TRBD1 or TRBD2 (7 bases each). Trimming shortened V by 4 bases and J by 4 bases, and 14 bases separated the two germline ends. The CDR3 spans 16 residues. Germline values: CDR1 MNHNS, CDR2 SASEGT. The CDR3 sequence: CASSARGGPGANVLTF. The CDR3 coding sequence is TGTGCCAGCAGTGCCAGGGGGGGACCGGGGGCCAACGTCCTGACTTTC.

This clone was recorded only once. The rearrangement joins TRBV18 to TRBJ2-7, with D tentatively TRBD1 or TRBD2 (6 bases each). Germline CDR1 is KGHSH and CDR2 is LQKENI. This CDR3 is 14 amino acids long. V was trimmed by 4 bases and J by 5 bases, leaving 15 bases between them. The CDR3 reads CASSLRRGDHEQYF. The CDR3, as DNA: TGTGCCAGCTCACTTCGGAGGGGGGACCACGAGCAGTACTTC.

The table lists this clone with a few counts. The gene calls are TRBV2 and TRBJ2-7; TRBD1 matches 8 bases. With 0 bases clipped from V and 7 bases from J, the junction kept 11 bases outside the gene matches. This CDR3 is 16 amino acids long. From germline, CDR1 is SNHLY and CDR2 FYNNEI. CDR3 sequence reads: CASSEATTGAPWEQYF. As DNA, the CDR3 is TGTGCCAGCAGTGAAGCAACGACAGGGGCCCCTTGGGAGCAGTACTTC.

V and J are TRBV15 and TRBJ2-3, with 10 positions matching TRBD1. The CDR3 runs 19 residues. Germline V gene data show CDR1 as LNHNV and CDR2 as YYDKDF (reference sequence). J lost 0 bases, V lost 0 bases, and 9 bases had no gene match. Here the CDR3 DNA reads TGTGCCACCAGCAGAGAAGGGGACAGGGGATTTTCTAGCACAGATACGCAGTATTTT. Amino acid sequence: CATSREGDRGFSSTDTQYF.

V gene TRBV13 combines with J gene TRBJ2-1, with TRBD1 identical over 9 bases. V gave up 5 bases and J gave up 8 bases; unmatched junction bases: 10. The length of the CDR3 is 15 residues. In germline, CDR1 is PRHDT, CDR2 FYEKMQ (reference sequence). CDR3 nucleotides: TGTGCCAGCAGCGCTACCGGGACAGGGATCTATGAGCAGTTCTTC. This gives the protein CASSATGTGIYEQFF.

This chain joins TRBV10-3 and TRBJ1-5; D is unclear. Germline CDR1 reads ENHRY; CDR2 reads SYGVKD. The ends were cut back, 0 bases at V and 4 bases at J, with 10 bases in the middle. CDR3 length: 15 residues. The CDR3 reads CAISESTTMNQPQHF. The CDR3 DNA is TGTGCCATCAGTGAGTCGACTACGATGAATCAGCCCCAGCATTTT.

The rearrangement links TRBV5-1 to TRBJ1-3; D uncertain. Per germline, CDR1 SGHRS and CDR2 YFSETQ. Trimming pared 0 bases from V and 4 bases from J, leaving 8 bases between. This CDR3 spans 14 amino acids. As DNA, the CDR3 is TGCGCCAGCAGCTTGGAAGGGCAGGGAAACACCATATATTTT. This gives the protein CASSLEGQGNTIYF.